A single sample is the source of the 32 T cell receptor beta chains below, sequenced in a study of T cell responses to AZD1222 COVID-19 vaccine. Data came from immunoSEQ multiplex PCR; TCRdb stores just in-frame clones and leaves some out. The sample shows 150,000 to 200,000 clones, 94% of them seen only once. Material: peripheral blood, obtained on day 0 of AZD1222 vaccination. The source is an adult in good health.

The V and J genes are TRBV7-9 and TRBJ1-4, with D hard to call. The CDR3 contains 16 residues. In germline, CDR1 is SEHNR, CDR2 FQNEAQ (reference sequence). Trimming removed 4 bases at V and 0 bases at J, with 12 bases between. The CDR3 DNA is TGTGCCAGCAGCTACCGGGCGCCCACAACTAATGAAAAACTGTTTTTT. Its translation: CASSYRAPTTNEKLFF.

The V gene is TRBV19, the J gene TRBJ2-3, with TRBD2 matching over 8 bases. This CDR3 contains 16 residues. Germline V gene data show CDR1 as LNHDA and CDR2 as SQIVND (reference sequence). V was clipped by 7 bases and J by 3 bases; unmatched bases: 12. CDR3 in DNA: TGTGCCAGTACCCTCTTCGGGGGGGCTGGGACAGATACGCAGTATTTT. Protein sequence: CASTLFGGAGTDTQYF.

The CDR3 is CASSQEPLLGRPGETQYF. The CDR3 DNA reads TGCGCCAGCAGCCAAGAACCCCTCCTCGGGAGGCCGGGGGAGACCCAGTACTTC. This chain uses TRBV4-1 with TRBJ2-5; 7 bases align to TRBD2. Germline-derived CDR1 and CDR2 are MGHRA and YSYEKL. The V segment lost 0 bases and the J segment 5 bases; nucleotides outside the gene matches: 15. The CDR3 extends over 18 amino acids.

The chain recombines TRBV2 with TRBJ1-1; 8 positions match TRBD1. The CDR3 sequence is 15 residues long. V was pared by 4 bases and J by 1 base, with 5 bases of the junction left unmatched. Per the germline V gene, CDR1 is SNHLY and CDR2 is FYNNEI. DNA for the CDR3: TGTGCCAGCAGTGTGACAGGGGTTTGGAACACTGAAGCTTTCTTT. Translation gives CASSVTGVWNTEAFF. The variable domain in full, completed from reference TRBV2 and TRBJ1-1, reads EPEVTQTPSHQVTQMGQEVILRCVPISNHLYFYWYRQILGQKVEFLVSFYNNEISEKSEIFDDQFSVERPDGSNFTLKIRSTKLEDSAMYFCASSVTGVWNTEAFFGQGTRLTVV.

The V call is TRBV6-5, the J call TRBJ1-5; no clear D gene. The CDR3 extends over 14 amino acids. Trimming removed 0 bases from V and 7 bases from J, with 10 bases in between. CDR1 is MNHEY and CDR2 is SVGAGI in the germline V gene. The CDR3 DNA reads TGTGCCAGCAGTTACTCGAGGGAGCGGCAGCCCCAGCATTTT. Translated: CASSYSRERQPQHF.

The rearrangement links TRBV13 to TRBJ2-1, with TRBD2 as a possible D gene (6 bases). Germline V gives CDR1 PRHDT, CDR2 FYEKMQ (reference sequence). Trimming took off 4 bases at V and 0 bases at J, with 10 bases between the two ends. This CDR3 comprises 15 residues. CDR3 residues: CASSYRESSYNEQFF. The CDR3 nucleotides are TGTGCCAGCAGCTACCGGGAGAGCTCCTACAATGAGCAGTTCTTC.

V usage is TRBV7-2 and J usage is TRBJ1-5; D is possibly TRBD1 (5 bases). Trimming removed 3 bases from V and 7 bases from J, with 13 bases in between. Per germline, CDR1 SGHTA and CDR2 FQGNSA. This CDR3 is 14 amino acids long. The DNA of the CDR3 is TGTGCCAGCAGCTTTAAATGGGGCGGGCAGCCCCAGCATTTT. It codes for CASSFKWGGQPQHF.

The V call is TRBV6-1, the J call TRBJ1-2; D is undetermined. V was shortened by 2 bases and J by 4 bases, with 11 bases between the two germline ends. CDR1 and CDR2 from the germline V gene are MNHNS and SASEGT. This CDR3 contains 14 residues. This CDR3 reads CASSELSVSYGYTF. CDR3 in DNA: TGTGCCAGCAGTGAATTGAGCGTCAGCTATGGCTACACCTTC.

The chain uses TRBV15 and TRBJ1-1; D call uncertain. The CDR3 has 15 residues. Between the trimmed V and J ends, which lost 4 bases and 4 bases, there was a span of 16 bases. Looked up from germline, CDR1 is LNHNV and CDR2 is YYDKDF (reference sequence). CDR3 in DNA: TGTGCCACCAGCATCCACCCAGGCAGTAGCACTGAAGCTTTCTTT. Translating it yields CATSIHPGSSTEAFF.

This chain uses TRBV30 with TRBJ2-7; D possibly matches TRBD1 or TRBD2 (5 bases each). Trimming stripped 3 bases from V and 6 bases from J, with 12 bases between. The CDR3 has 12 amino acids. Germline V gene sequence: CDR1 GTSNPN, CDR2 SVGIG (reference sequence). CDR3 sequence: CAWRRGLSEQYF. CDR3 nucleotide sequence: TGTGCCTGGAGACGGGGCCTCTCCGAGCAGTACTTC.

V is TRBV15 and J is TRBJ1-2; TRBD1 agrees at 8 bases. The CDR3 extends over 14 amino acids. The trim removed 1 base at V and 7 bases at J, leaving 5 bases unmatched. Per germline, CDR1 LNHNV and CDR2 YYDKDF (reference sequence). This chain's CDR3 is CATSRGNRGGGYTF. In DNA, the CDR3 is TGTGCCACCAGCAGAGGGAACAGGGGGGGTGGCTACACCTTC.

The V call is TRBV27, the J call TRBJ1-2; TRBD1 is a possible D gene (6 bases). Looked up from germline, CDR1 is MNHEY and CDR2 is SMNVEV (reference sequence). The CDR3 is made up of 16 amino acids. The V and J ends lost 8 bases and 8 bases respectively, with 27 bases between them. This CDR3 is CASGWTVLTSSAGYTF. In nucleotides, the CDR3 is TGTGCCAGCGGCTGGACAGTACTTACCTCTTCAGCGGGCTACACCTTC.

This chain links TRBV5-8 with TRBJ1-6; D gene uncertain. V gave up 0 bases and J gave up 10 bases, with 11 bases separating them. Germline CDR1 and CDR2: SGHTS and YDEGEE. This CDR3 contains 14 residues. The CDR3 nucleotides read TGTGCCAGCAGCTTGGGGGTCTTAGGATCACCCCTCCACTTT. This sequence encodes CASSLGVLGSPLHF. Full variable domain (missing parts from reference TRBV5-8 and TRBJ1-6): EAGVTQSPTHLIKTRGQQATLRCSPISGHTSVYWYQQALGLGLQFLLWYDEGEERNRGNFPPRFSGRQFPNYSSELNVNALELEDSALYLCASSLGVLGSPLHFGNGTRLTVT.

V usage is TRBV5-1 and J usage is TRBJ1-1, with 7 bases fitting TRBD1. The junction had 2 bases not matched to a gene; V was cut back by 5 bases and J by 1 base. Germline CDR1 and CDR2: SGHRS and YFSETQ. The CDR3 is 13 amino acids. The CDR3 is CASRGGRNTEAFF. The CDR3 coding sequence is TGCGCCAGCAGAGGGGGCAGGAACACTGAAGCTTTCTTT. The full variable domain, in which reference TRBV5-1 and TRBJ1-1 provide the parts outside the CDR3, is KAGVTQTPRYLIKTRGQQVTLSCSPISGHRSVSWYQQTPGQGLQFLFEYFSETQRNKGNFPGRFSGRQFSNSRSEMNVSTLELGDSALYLCASRGGRNTEAFFGQGTRLTVV.

This chain uses TRBV27 with TRBJ1-4; possible D gene TRBD1, 5 bases. CDR3 length equals 16 residues. Trimming left V 2 bases short and J 10 bases short, with 20 bases between. Germline V gene sequence: CDR1 MNHEY, CDR2 SMNVEV (reference sequence). The DNA of the CDR3 is TGTGCCAGCAGTTTACAAGTGCCGGGAGCGGGGGGAAAACTGTTTTTT. Encoded protein: CASSLQVPGAGGKLFF.

This chain uses TRBV9 with TRBJ2-2; D is uncertain. Germline V lookup: CDR1 SGDLS, CDR2 YYNGEE. V was cut by 2 bases and J by 3 bases, with 2 bases left in between. This CDR3 is built from 12 residues. DNA for the CDR3: TGTGCCAGCAGCGTGGACACCGGGGAGCTGTTTTTT. This gives the protein CASSVDTGELFF.

The chain recombines TRBV11-2 with TRBJ1-4; no clear D gene. The length of the CDR3 is 16 residues. Trimming stripped 6 bases from V and 0 bases from J, with 14 bases between. CDR1 is SGHAT and CDR2 is FQNNGV in the germline V gene. CDR3 coding DNA: TGTGCCAGCAGGCGGACGGCGGCCACAACTAATGAAAAACTGTTTTTT. Translation: CASRRTAATTNEKLFF.

The chain links TRBV20-1 to TRBJ1-1, with D unresolved. CDR1 is DFQATT, CDR2 SNEGSKA, per germline (reference sequence). The CDR3 has 15 residues. The V end was cut by 3 bases, the J end by 2 bases, with 16 bases between. CDR3 in DNA: TGCAGTGCTAGTACCGCGTGGCAGGCAAACACTGAAGCTTTCTTT. Translated: CSASTAWQANTEAFF.

The chain has TRBV2 and TRBJ1-5; a possible D gene is TRBD1 (6 bases). V was clipped by 1 base and J by 0 bases, with 10 bases between them. This CDR3 region has 16 residues. CDR1 and CDR2 from the germline V gene are SNHLY and FYNNEI. CDR3: CASSEVGADSNQPQHF. The DNA of the CDR3 is TGTGCCAGCAGTGAAGTGGGGGCAGATAGCAATCAGCCCCAGCATTTT.

The rearrangement joins TRBV7-9 to TRBJ1-2, with TRBD1 as a possible D gene (6 bases). The V gene's germline CDR1 is SEHNR and CDR2 FQNEAQ (reference sequence). Trimming stripped 5 bases from V and 3 bases from J, with 16 bases between. This CDR3 comprises 15 residues. The CDR3 here is CASSQQTGVDYGYTF. The CDR3, as DNA: TGTGCCAGCAGCCAACAGACAGGCGTTGACTATGGCTACACCTTC.

J is TRBJ1-2 and V is TRBV30; D uncertain. Germline CDR1 GTSNPN, CDR2 SVGIG (reference sequence). The CDR3 runs 11 residues. Trimming took 1 base from V and 8 from J, leaving 8 bases between them. CDR3 sequence (DNA): TGTGCCTGGAGTGGGTACCGGGGCTACACCTTC. Residues: CAWSGYRGYTF.

This clone came up once. The CDR3 sequence: CASSWPGQGGDTQYF. As DNA, the CDR3 is TGTGCCAGCAGCTGGCCGGGACAGGGCGGAGATACGCAGTATTTT. The chain links TRBV7-9 to TRBJ2-3; 9 nucleotides match TRBD1. Per the germline V gene, CDR1 is SEHNR and CDR2 is FQNEAQ (reference sequence). CDR3 length: 15 residues. V shed 4 bases, J shed 5 bases, and the junction held 7 bases outside the gene matches. The whole variable domain, remainder taken from reference TRBV7-9 and TRBJ2-3, is DTGVSQNPRHKITKRGQNVTFRCDPISEHNRLYWYRQTLGQGPEFLTYFQNEAQLEKSRLLSDRFSAERPKGSFSTLEIQRTEQGDSAMYLCASSWPGQGGDTQYFGPGTRLTVL.

The chain combines TRBV30 with TRBJ1-6; D might be TRBD1 (5 bases). This CDR3 spans 13 amino acids. Germline V gives CDR1 GTSNPN, CDR2 SVGIG (reference sequence). Trimming left V 3 bases short and J 9 bases short, with 12 bases between. CDR3 DNA: TGTGCCTGGAGACGCATGGGGCGTTCACCCCTCCACTTT. Protein sequence: CAWRRMGRSPLHF.

The chain uses TRBV6-5 and TRBJ1-1; no clear D. The CDR3 spans 13 residues. Germline V CDR1 and CDR2: MNHEY, SVGAGI. V lost 4 bases and J lost 0, with 6 bases in between. CDR3 in DNA: TGTGCCAGCAGTTTTCAAGTGAACACTGAAGCTTTCTTT. It codes for CASSFQVNTEAFF.

This clone has just one count. The chain combines TRBV9 with TRBJ2-1, with 10 bases fitting TRBD2. The CDR3 loop spans 15 amino acids. The V gene's germline CDR1 is SGDLS and CDR2 YYNGEE. J gave up 10 bases and V 0 bases, and 7 bases lay outside the gene matches. In nucleotides, the CDR3 is TGTGCCAGCAGCGTAGGAAGGCTAGCGGGAGACGAGCAGTTCTTC. Translating it yields CASSVGRLAGDEQFF.

The gene calls are TRBV19 and TRBJ1-1, with unresolved D. V was pared by 1 base and J by 7 bases, with 13 bases between. This CDR3 spans 14 amino acids. CDR1 LNHDA and CDR2 SQIVND come from the germline V gene (reference sequence). CDR3 in amino acids: CASSIGGRQIEAFF. The CDR3 DNA follows: TGTGCCAGTAGTATAGGAGGTCGGCAGATTGAAGCTTTCTTT. The whole variable domain, filled in from reference TRBV19 and TRBJ1-1, reads DGGITQSPKYLFRKEGQNVTLSCEQNLNHDAMYWYRQDPGQGLRLIYYSQIVNDFQKGDIAEGYSVSREKKESFPLTVTSAQKNPTAFYLCASSIGGRQIEAFFGQGTRLTVV.

This chain connects TRBV5-4 to TRBJ2-1; a weak D match, TRBD2 (6 bases). This CDR3 contains 15 residues. V lost 1 base and J 7 bases, leaving 15 bases between the germline ends. CDR1 and CDR2 (germline): SGHNT, YYREEE (reference sequence). DNA of the CDR3: TGTGCCAGCAGCTTGCAATACGGGAGAGGAAATGAGCAGTTCTTC. Amino acids: CASSLQYGRGNEQFF.

This chain connects TRBV19 to TRBJ2-1; 8 bases are a match to TRBD2. CDR3 size: 15 residues. The J segment lost 2 bases and the V segment lost 3 bases, leaving 3 bases of the junction unmatched. From germline, CDR1 is LNHDA and CDR2 SQIVND (reference sequence). CDR3 amino acids: CASSISGNAYNEQFF. The CDR3 DNA reads TGTGCCAGTAGTATTAGCGGGAACGCCTACAATGAGCAGTTCTTC.

The chain has TRBV5-4 and TRBJ2-3, with 8 nucleotides matching TRBD2. The germline CDR1 and CDR2 sequences are SGHNT and YYREEE (reference sequence). With 0 bases clipped from V and 1 base from J, the junction kept 4 bases outside the gene matches. CDR3 length equals 16 residues. The CDR3 protein is CASSLELAVRTDTQYF. The DNA for the CDR3 is TGTGCCAGCAGCTTGGAACTAGCGGTTCGCACAGATACGCAGTATTTT.

The chain couples TRBV24-1 to TRBJ1-2; D possibly corresponds to TRBD1 (5 bases). Germline V gives CDR1 KGHDR, CDR2 SFDVKD. This CDR3 is built from 15 residues. The V end lost 7 bases, the J end lost 8 bases, and 22 bases lay between the germline ends. The CDR3 DNA reads TGTGCCACCAGGATGACGGGGGGTACTCTCCGGGGCTACACCTTC. Residues: CATRMTGGTLRGYTF.

The chain combines TRBV6-1 with TRBJ2-7, with D hard to call. V was trimmed by 5 bases and J by 0 bases, leaving 14 bases between them. Germline V gives CDR1 MNHNS, CDR2 SASEGT. The CDR3 is 15 amino acids. The DNA for the CDR3 is TGTGCCAGCAGTCCGACTCTATTCCTCTCCTACGAGCAGTACTTC. This translates into CASSPTLFLSYEQYF.

In its sample, this clone was seen once. V gene TRBV18 combines with J gene TRBJ2-7, with a tentative D call TRBD2 (5 bases). Trimming shortened V by 0 bases and J by 2 bases, and 8 bases separated the two germline ends. This CDR3 has 14 amino acids. Germline loops: CDR1 KGHSH, CDR2 LQKENI. The CDR3 DNA reads TGTGCCAGCTCACCACCGACTATCGCCTACGAGCAGTACTTC. It is translated as CASSPPTIAYEQYF.